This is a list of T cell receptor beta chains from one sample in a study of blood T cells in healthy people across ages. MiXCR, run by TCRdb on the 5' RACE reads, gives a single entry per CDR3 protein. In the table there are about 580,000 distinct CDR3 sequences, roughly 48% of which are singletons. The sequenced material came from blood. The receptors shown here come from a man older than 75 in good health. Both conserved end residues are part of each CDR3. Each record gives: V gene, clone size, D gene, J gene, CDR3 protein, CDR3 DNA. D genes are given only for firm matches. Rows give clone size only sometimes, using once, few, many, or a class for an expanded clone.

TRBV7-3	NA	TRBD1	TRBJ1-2	CASTITGDRDYGYTF	TGTGCCAGCACAATAACAGGAGACAGGGACTATGGCTACACCTTC
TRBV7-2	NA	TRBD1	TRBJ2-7	CASRSGTGAYEQYF	TGTGCCAGCAGGTCCGGGACAGGAGCCTACGAGCAGTACTTC
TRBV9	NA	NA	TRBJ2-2	CASSVDRNTGELFF	TGTGCCAGCAGCGTAGACCGAAACACCGGGGAGCTGTTTTTT
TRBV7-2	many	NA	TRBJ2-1	CASSLAGSYNEQFF	TGTGCCAGCAGCTTAGCGGGGTCCTACAATGAGCAGTTCTTC
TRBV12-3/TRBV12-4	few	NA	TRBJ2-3	CASRSKASTDTQYF	TGTGCCAGCAGGTCTAAGGCTAGCACAGATACGCAGTATTTT
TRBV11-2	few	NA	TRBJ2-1	CASSPVRVYNEQFF	TGTGCCAGCAGCCCAGTCAGGGTCTACAATGAGCAGTTCTTC
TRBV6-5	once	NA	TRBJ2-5	CASSYARTDYRQETQYF	TGTGCCAGCAGTTACGCTAGAACAGACTACCGTCAAGAGACCCAGTACTTC
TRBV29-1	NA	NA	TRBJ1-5	CSVERGPGQPQHF	TGCAGCGTTGAAAGAGGACCCGGTCAGCCCCAGCATTTT
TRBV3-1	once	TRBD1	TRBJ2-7	CASSQTGTGETEQYF	TGTGCCAGCAGCCAGACAGGGACAGGGGAGACCGAGCAGTACTTC
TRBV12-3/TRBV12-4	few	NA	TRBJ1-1	CASSLNGPNTEAFF	TGTGCCAGCAGTTTAAATGGCCCTAACACTGAAGCTTTCTTT
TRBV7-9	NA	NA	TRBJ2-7	CASSLGGWDEQYF	TGTGCCAGCAGCTTAGGGGGGTGGGACGAGCAGTACTTC
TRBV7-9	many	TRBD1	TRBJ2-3	CASSQYRTGKQYF	TGTGCCAGCAGCCAATATCGGACAGGGAAGCAGTATTTT
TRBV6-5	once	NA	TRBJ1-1	CASSSSGRSFEAFF	TGTGCCAGCAGTTCCTCCGGGAGAAGTTTTGAAGCTTTCTTT
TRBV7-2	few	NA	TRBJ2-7	CASSLAGPQVEQYF	TGTGCCAGCAGCTTAGCGGGACCGCAGGTGGAGCAGTACTTC
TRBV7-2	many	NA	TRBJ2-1	CASSLMGSYNEQFF	TGTGCCAGCAGCTTAATGGGTAGCTACAATGAGCAGTTCTTC
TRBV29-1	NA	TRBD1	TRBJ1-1	CSLKTGGNTEAFF	TGCAGCCTAAAGACAGGGGGGAACACTGAAGCTTTCTTT
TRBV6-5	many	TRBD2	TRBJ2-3	CASSRDYSTDTQYF	TGTGCCAGCAGTCGGGACTATTCCACAGATACGCAGTATTTT
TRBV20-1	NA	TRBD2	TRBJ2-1	CSANLLAGVNEQFF	TGCAGTGCGAACTTACTAGCGGGGGTTAATGAGCAGTTCTTC
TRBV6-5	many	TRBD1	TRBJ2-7	CASSFRGPYEQYF	TGTGCCAGCAGTTTCAGGGGGCCCTACGAGCAGTACTTC
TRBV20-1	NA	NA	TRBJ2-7	CSASDRPSSYEQYF	TGCAGTGCTAGCGACAGGCCGAGCTCCTACGAGCAGTACTTC
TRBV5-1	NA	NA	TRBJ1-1	CASSNRMQGSQPEAFF	TGCGCCAGCAGCAACCGTATGCAGGGCTCCCAACCTGAAGCTTTCTTT
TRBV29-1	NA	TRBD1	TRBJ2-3	CSAERTGDPPDTQYF	TGCAGCGCTGAAAGGACAGGGGATCCCCCAGATACGCAGTATTTT
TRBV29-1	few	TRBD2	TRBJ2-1	CSVRQGPTSGGYNEQFF	TGCAGCGTGCGACAGGGACCGACTAGCGGAGGCTACAATGAGCAGTTCTTC
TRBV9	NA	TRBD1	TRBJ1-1	CASSVGTGGRRNTEAFF	TGTGCCAGCAGCGTAGGGACAGGGGGGCGGAGGAACACTGAAGCTTTCTTT
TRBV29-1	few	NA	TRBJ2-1	CSVEAGGNEQFF	TGCAGCGTTGAGGCCGGAGGCAATGAGCAGTTCTTC
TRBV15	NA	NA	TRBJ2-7	CATSRVLGSSYNEQYF	TGTGCCACCAGCAGAGTTTTGGGTAGCTCCTACAATGAGCAGTACTTC
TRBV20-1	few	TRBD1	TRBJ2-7	CSTHARWARGPSYEQYF	TGCAGTACACATGCCCGCTGGGCAAGGGGGCCTTCCTACGAGCAGTACTTC
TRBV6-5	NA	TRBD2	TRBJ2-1	CASSLADYNEQFF	TGTGCCAGCAGTCTAGCGGATTACAATGAGCAGTTCTTC
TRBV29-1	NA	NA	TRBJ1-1	CSVEAFSNTEAFF	TGCAGCGTTGAAGCGTTCTCGAACACTGAAGCTTTCTTT
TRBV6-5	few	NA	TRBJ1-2	CASSYAPVSGFDGYTF	TGTGCCAGCAGTTACGCGCCAGTTTCAGGGTTTGATGGCTACACCTTC
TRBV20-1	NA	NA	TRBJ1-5	CSARGGGSNQPQHF	TGCAGTGCTAGAGGAGGGGGAAGCAATCAGCCCCAGCATTTT
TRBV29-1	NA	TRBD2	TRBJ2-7	CSLGTSGGEQYF	TGCAGCCTAGGGACTAGTGGGGGCGAGCAGTACTTC
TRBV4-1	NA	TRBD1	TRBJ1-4	CASSPDRGSEKLFF	TGCGCCAGCAGCCCCGACAGGGGCAGCGAAAAACTGTTTTTT
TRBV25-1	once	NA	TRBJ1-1	CASRGVGNTEAFF	TGTGCCAGCCGTGGAGTGGGCAACACTGAAGCTTTCTTT
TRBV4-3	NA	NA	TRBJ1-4	CASSRGGQINEKLFF	TGCGCCAGCAGCCGGGGGGGGCAGATTAATGAAAAACTGTTTTTT
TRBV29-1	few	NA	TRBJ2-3	CSVAQGTSTDTQYF	TGCAGCGTAGCTCAGGGGACCAGCACAGATACGCAGTATTTT
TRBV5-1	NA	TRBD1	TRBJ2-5	CASSFTTGGVETQYF	TGCGCCAGCAGCTTCACGACAGGGGGCGTAGAGACCCAGTACTTC
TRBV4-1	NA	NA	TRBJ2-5	CASSQEEAVLARGQYF	TGCGCCAGCAGCCAAGAGGAAGCGGTCCTAGCTAGGGGGCAGTACTTC
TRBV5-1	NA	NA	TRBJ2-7	CASSPTGTPFEQYF	TGCGCCAGCAGCCCAACCGGGACACCCTTCGAGCAGTACTTC
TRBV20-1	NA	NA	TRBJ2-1	CSGLTQGQSLNEQFF	TGCAGTGGATTAACTCAGGGGCAATCCTTGAATGAGCAGTTCTTC
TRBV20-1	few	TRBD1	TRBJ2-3	CSARGWTGSSDTQYF	TGCAGTGCTAGAGGGTGGACAGGGTCCTCGGATACGCAGTATTTT
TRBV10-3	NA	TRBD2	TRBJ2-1	CAISEPSGSHNEQFF	TGTGCCATCAGTGAGCCTAGCGGGTCCCACAATGAGCAGTTCTTC
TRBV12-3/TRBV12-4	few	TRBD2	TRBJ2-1	CASLGGLAADEQFF	TGTGCCAGCCTAGGAGGACTAGCGGCGGATGAGCAGTTCTTC
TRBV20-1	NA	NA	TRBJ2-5	CSASYMETQYF	TGCAGTGCTAGTTACATGGAGACCCAGTACTTC
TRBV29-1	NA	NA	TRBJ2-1	CSVVAGYEQFF	TGCAGCGTTGTAGCTGGCTACGAGCAGTTCTTC
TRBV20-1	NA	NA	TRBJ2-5	CSASVSARETQYF	TGCAGTGCTAGTGTTAGCGCGAGAGAGACCCAGTACTTC
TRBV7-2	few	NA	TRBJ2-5	CASSPESSRSGTQYF	TGTGCCAGCAGCCCCGAGAGTAGCAGGTCTGGGACCCAGTACTTC
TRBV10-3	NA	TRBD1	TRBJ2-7	CAIGDRAPYEQYF	TGTGCCATCGGGGACAGGGCTCCCTACGAGCAGTACTTC
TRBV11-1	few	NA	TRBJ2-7	CASTGTGMANEQYF	TGTGCCAGCACCGGAACAGGGATGGCTAACGAGCAGTACTTC